This T cell receptor beta chain was captured by sequencing in a study of T-cell reconstitution after alpha-beta-depleted transplantation in children. Study-wide findings and caveats: T-cell counts and diversity were attributed mostly to newly produced T cells one year after transplant.

For TCRbeta, the library was prepared with unique molecular identifiers. TCRdb re-analysed the PCR reads in MiXCR, keeping a single row per CDR3 protein. The profile shows 550,000 to 600,000 distinct CDR3 sequences, 20% to 25% of them singletons. Concerning this clonotype itself: The antigen remains unidentified.

The CDR3 is 14 residues long. Germline assignment: CDR1 LGHNA and CDR2 YSLEER. Deletions cut 0 bases from V and 6 bases from J, with 9 bases between. This chain connects TRBV4-3 to TRBJ2-1, with D perhaps given as TRBD1 or TRBD2 (5 bases each). The sample here was PBMCs, mostly from graft donor cells, taken 360 days after TCRalphabeta/CD19-depleted stem cell transplant. This receptor was obtained from a boy younger than two who had a stem cell transplant for acute myeloid leukemia, so the T cells may come from the graft donor. The CDR3 nucleotides read TGCGCCAGCAGCCAAGATATCGGGGCCAATGAGCAGTTCTTC. Residues: CASSQDIGANEQFF.